This T cell receptor (beta chain) originates from a study of blood T cell repertoires in COVID-19. Original methodology: Scientists estimated how many nucleated cells there were by amplifying reference gene primers. The method was immunoSEQ multiplex PCR; TCRdb's version includes in-frame clones alone and lacks a portion of them. Clone size and the V and J calls come from that table; the DNA yielded D and trimming. The sample records about 400,000 clones, 70% to 90% being singletons. V lost 0 bases to trimming and J lost 10 bases, with 9 bases between them. The CDR3 is made up of 13 amino acids. From germline, CDR1 is LGHDT and CDR2 YNNKEL (reference sequence). Residents of 20 to 25 US areas, aged roughly 18 to 89 years, made up the participants.

V usage is TRBV3-1 (or the pseudogene TRBV3-2) and J usage is TRBJ1-4; D is ambiguous. Sequenced material: PBMCs or T cells enriched from blood (not recorded which). The TCR was taken from a woman aged 40 to 50 with acute COVID-19. Here the CDR3 reads CASSQDPPGKLFF. For the CDR3, the DNA is TGTGCCAGCAGCCAAGATCCCCCAGGAAAACTGTTTTTT.